This T cell receptor (beta chain) came from a study of blood T cell repertoires in COVID-19. Study context: The cDNA or gDNA used as material had been derived from T cells, B-cell-depleted T cells, or PBMCs.

Sequenced by immunoSEQ multiplex PCR; TCRdb stores in-frame clones only, minus some. The table has some 20,000 clones, less than 95% seen once. The CDR3 totals 15 residues. Deletions cut 8 bases from V and 1 base from J, with 18 bases between. Germline CDR1 is WSHSY and CDR2 is SAAADI. Sequenced input: peripheral blood. The TCR comes from a man between 65 and 85 years old with acute or convalescent COVID-19. The gene calls are TRBV10-2 and TRBJ2-7; possibly TRBD2 for D (6 bases). As DNA, the CDR3 is TGCGCCAGCGGGGGTTTAATGGAGGGGTCCTACGAGCAGTACTTC. Protein: CASGGLMEGSYEQYF.